These 5 T cell receptor beta chains came from one sample sequenced in a study of T cell responses to AZD1222 COVID-19 vaccine. Data came from immunoSEQ multiplex PCR; TCRdb stores just in-frame clones and leaves some out. Of around 97,000 clones in the sample, approximately 89% were seen once. The sequenced sample was peripheral blood, obtained on day 0 of AZD1222 vaccination. Every receptor here comes from an adult in good health.

The rearrangement links TRBV7-6 to TRBJ1-2; 7 bases match TRBD1. V gave up 6 bases and J gave up 8 bases; unmatched junction bases: 15. CDR1 and CDR2 from the germline V gene are SGHVS and FNYEAQ. CDR3 length equals 15 residues. The CDR3 DNA reads as TGTGCCAGCAGTTCCGACAGGGACCCCTTTCGGGGCTACACCTTC. Residues: CASSSDRDPFRGYTF.

The CDR3, as DNA: TGTGCCAGCAGCCAAGATAAAAGGGGCCCTGGGGAGCTGTTTTTT. It is translated as CASSQDKRGPGELFF. The chain carries TRBV3-1 (or the pseudogene TRBV3-2) and TRBJ2-2; perhaps TRBD1 as D (5 bases). This CDR3 spans 15 amino acids. Germline V CDR1 and CDR2: LGHDT, YNNKEL (reference sequence). Trimming removed 0 bases from V and 8 bases from J, with 13 bases in between.

This chain uses TRBV2 with TRBJ2-7; perhaps TRBD1 as D (6 bases). The germline V and J ends were trimmed by 6 bases and 0 bases, with 12 bases remaining between them. The CDR3 loop spans 14 amino acids. Germline V lookup: CDR1 SNHLY, CDR2 FYNNEI. CDR3 protein: CASSQPTGSYEQYF. The CDR3 DNA sequence: TGTGCCAGCAGCCAACCGACAGGCTCCTACGAGCAGTACTTC.

This chain connects TRBV10-3 to TRBJ2-6, with a possible D match to TRBD1 (6 bases). The CDR3 contains 15 residues. The germline gives CDR1 ENHRY, CDR2 SYGVKD. The V gene lost 3 bases and the J gene lost 0 bases, with 6 bases spanning the gap. The CDR3 region is CAISEQGSGANVLTF. The CDR3 nucleotides read TGTGCCATCAGTGAACAGGGCTCTGGGGCCAACGTCCTGACTTTC.

The V gene is TRBV5-1, the J gene TRBJ2-1; D is unresolved. The CDR3 is made up of 16 amino acids. The V end lost 4 bases, the J end lost 6 bases, and 20 bases lay between the germline ends. Per germline, CDR1 SGHRS and CDR2 YFSETQ. The CDR3 nucleotides read TGCGCCAGCAGCGCACCACCCGAATTGAAAGGCAATGAGCAGTTCTTC. Amino acid sequence: CASSAPPELKGNEQFF.